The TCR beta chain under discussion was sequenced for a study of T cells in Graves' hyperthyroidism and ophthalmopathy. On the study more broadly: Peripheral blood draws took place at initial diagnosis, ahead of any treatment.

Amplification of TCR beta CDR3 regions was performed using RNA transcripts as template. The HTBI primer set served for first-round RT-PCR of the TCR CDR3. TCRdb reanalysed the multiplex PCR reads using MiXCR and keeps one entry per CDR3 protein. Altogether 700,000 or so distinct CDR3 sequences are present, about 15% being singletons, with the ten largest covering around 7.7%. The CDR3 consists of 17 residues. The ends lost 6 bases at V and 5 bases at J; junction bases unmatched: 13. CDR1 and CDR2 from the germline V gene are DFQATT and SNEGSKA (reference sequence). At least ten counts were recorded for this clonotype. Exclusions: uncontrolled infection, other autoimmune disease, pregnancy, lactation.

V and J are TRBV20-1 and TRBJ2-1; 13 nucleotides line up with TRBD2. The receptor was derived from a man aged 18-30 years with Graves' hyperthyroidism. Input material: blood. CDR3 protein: CSARHGTSGKGDNEQFF. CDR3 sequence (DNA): TGCAGTGCCCGACACGGGACTAGCGGGAAGGGGGACAATGAGCAGTTCTTC.